This passage covers 17 T cell receptor beta chains from one sample sequenced in a study of T cells after yellow fever vaccination. From the 5' RACE reads, TCRdb called clonotypes with MiXCR, one entry per CDR3 protein. In the table there are hundreds of thousands of distinct CDR3 sequences, approximately 13% of which are singletons. Sequencing was performed on PBMCs, taken on the day of the yellow fever booster vaccination. These TCRs come from a man aged 25-40 years who received the YFV17D yellow fever vaccine.

This clonotype was counted only a few times. This chain uses TRBV20-1 with TRBJ1-6, with 9 nucleotides matching TRBD1. In germline, CDR1 is DFQATT, CDR2 SNEGSKA (reference sequence). CDR3 length: 14 amino acids. Trimming removed 1 base from V and 6 bases from J; junction bases left unmatched: 1. The CDR3 nucleotides read TGCAGTGCTAGAGTACAGGGGGCTAATTCACCCCTCCACTTT. Protein product: CSARVQGANSPLHF.

This clonotype has ten or more counts. This rearrangement joins TRBV4-3 to TRBJ1-6, with TRBD1 as a possible D gene (5 bases). The CDR3 covers 15 residues. The V end was cut by 0 bases, the J end by 12 bases, with 15 bases between. From germline, CDR1 is LGHNA and CDR2 YSLEER. The CDR3 loop is CASSQDSQGNRPLHF. Here the CDR3 DNA reads TGCGCCAGCAGCCAAGATTCTCAGGGAAATAGACCCCTCCACTTT.

The CDR3 DNA reads as TGTGCCAGCAGCCACGCGGGGCACGAGCAGTACTTC. Encoded protein: CASSHAGHEQYF. J is TRBJ2-7 and V is TRBV7-2; D possibly corresponds to TRBD2 (6 bases). CDR1 is SGHTA, CDR2 FQGNSA, per germline. Trimming shortened V by 5 bases and J by 5 bases, and 10 bases separated the two germline ends. This CDR3 is 12 amino acids long.

This clonotype was counted ten times or more. The chain combines TRBV20-1 with TRBJ2-7, with D possibly being TRBD2 (5 bases). Trimming removed 3 bases at V and 5 bases at J, with 11 bases between. The germline V gene encodes CDR1 DFQATT and CDR2 SNEGSKA (reference sequence). The CDR3 runs 12 residues. In nucleotides, the CDR3 is TGCAGTGCTAGTTTGCGGGCCGACGAGCAGTACTTC. Its translation is CSASLRADEQYF.

The chain uses TRBV5-6 and TRBJ2-5; possible D gene TRBD2, 6 bases. The CDR3 totals 14 residues. CDR1 SGHDT and CDR2 YYEEEE come from the germline V gene. V lost 2 bases to trimming and J lost 2 bases, with 10 bases between them. Here the CDR3 reads CASSFLAEQETQYF. The CDR3 DNA sequence: TGTGCCAGCAGCTTCTTAGCGGAACAAGAGACCCAGTACTTC.

This chain uses TRBV3-1 with TRBJ2-1, with TRBD2 identical over 11 bases. V gave up 0 bases and J gave up 9 bases; unmatched junction bases: 13. This CDR3 is built from 18 residues. In germline, CDR1 is LGHDT, CDR2 YNNKEL (reference sequence). The CDR3 reads CASSQEIIVAGGPGEQFF. CDR3 in DNA: TGTGCCAGCAGCCAAGAAATCATAGTAGCGGGAGGGCCCGGTGAGCAGTTCTTC.

J is TRBJ2-5 and V is TRBV20-1, with a tentative D call TRBD2 (5 bases). The germline gives CDR1 DFQATT, CDR2 SNEGSKA (reference sequence). V lost 8 bases, J lost 7 bases, and 17 bases lay in between. This CDR3 contains 12 residues. DNA of the CDR3: TGCAGTTATAGAGCGGCCTTACGGACCCAGTACTTC. It yields the protein CSYRAALRTQYF.

This clonotype was seen a few times. In DNA form, the CDR3 reads TGTGCCAGCAGCTTAAGTTGGGGGGTACTGAATGAAAAACTGTTTTTT. It translates to CASSLSWGVLNEKLFF. This chain links TRBV7-2 with TRBJ1-4, with a possible D match to TRBD1 (5 bases). V was clipped by 2 bases and J by 5 bases, with 15 bases between them. Germline V lookup: CDR1 SGHTA, CDR2 FQGNSA. The CDR3 sequence is 16 residues long.

The rearrangement uses TRBV5-5 and TRBJ2-5; D perhaps matches TRBD1 (6 bases). The CDR3 is 15 residues long. The ends were cut back, 4 bases at V and 0 bases at J, with 13 bases in the middle. CDR1 SGHKS and CDR2 YYEKEE come from the germline V gene (reference sequence). The CDR3 here is CASSRSGTNQETQYF. The CDR3 nucleotides are TGTGCCAGCAGCCGTTCCGGGACAAACCAAGAGACCCAGTACTTC.

This clonotype showed up just a few times. CDR3: CASSFWDSGANVLTF. The CDR3 DNA reads TGTGCCAGCAGTTTTTGGGACTCTGGGGCCAACGTCCTGACTTTC. This chain joins TRBV28 and TRBJ2-6; D uncertain. Trimming stripped 3 bases from V and 0 bases from J, with 6 bases between. CDR3 length equals 15 residues. Germline V CDR1 and CDR2: MDHEN, SYDVKM.

This chain links TRBV27 with TRBJ2-3; 9 nucleotides line up with TRBD1. The CDR3 loop spans 16 amino acids. The junction had 9 bases not matched to a gene; V was cut back by 5 bases and J by 3 bases. From germline, CDR1 is MNHEY and CDR2 SMNVEV (reference sequence). CDR3 bases: TGTGCCAGCAGTGATCACAGGGGGCTTGGGACAGATACGCAGTATTTT. This encodes CASSDHRGLGTDTQYF.

In this sample, this clonotype turned up many times. The chain employs TRBV7-2 and TRBJ2-3; no firm D call. The V and J ends lost 1 base and 7 bases respectively, with 6 bases between them. The germline CDR1 and CDR2 sequences are SGHTA and FQGNSA. The CDR3 contains 12 residues. Written as DNA, the CDR3 is TGTGCCAGCAGCTTAGAAGGGAATACGCAGTATTTT. Translation gives CASSLEGNTQYF.

The chain links TRBV5-1 to TRBJ2-3; D possibly corresponds to TRBD2 (6 bases). Trimming cost V 1 base and J 1 base, with 19 bases left between them. The CDR3 runs to 18 residues. Germline V gene sequence: CDR1 SGHRS, CDR2 YFSETQ. The CDR3, as DNA: TGCGCCAGCAGCTTGAGGGGAGCGCCCTGGGAGGGCACAGATACGCAGTATTTT. It yields the protein CASSLRGAPWEGTDTQYF.

This chain joins TRBV27 and TRBJ2-7; weak D call: TRBD2 (6 bases). Germline V gives CDR1 MNHEY, CDR2 SMNVEV (reference sequence). The V end lost 5 bases, the J end lost 5 bases, and 22 bases lay between the germline ends. The CDR3 sequence is 16 residues long. CDR3 sequence (DNA): TGTGCCAGCAGTGGACGGGAGACGAAGTCGCTCCACGAGCAGTACTTC. Amino acids: CASSGRETKSLHEQYF.

Only a few counts were recorded for this clonotype. The CDR3 reads CAISGTSTNTGELFF. CDR3 DNA: TGTGCCATCAGCGGAACTAGCACGAACACCGGGGAGCTGTTTTTT. This chain uses TRBV10-3 with TRBJ2-2, with TRBD2 as a possible D gene (6 bases). Germline CDR1 ENHRY, CDR2 SYGVKD. The germline V and J ends were trimmed by 6 bases and 0 bases, with 11 bases remaining between them. The CDR3 covers 15 residues.

This clonotype came up a few times. The V call is TRBV29-1, the J call TRBJ2-2; D is possibly TRBD1 (5 bases). This CDR3 comprises 13 residues. V lost 6 bases and J lost 5, with 13 bases in between. Germline loops: CDR1 SQVTM, CDR2 ANQGSEA. DNA of the CDR3: TGCAGCGTCCCCCACGACAGAACCGGGGAGCTGTTTTTT. Its protein product is CSVPHDRTGELFF.

With respect to this clonotype: Relative to the germline gene, one junction end is altered; a read error may explain this. The J gene is TRBJ2-1, the V gene TRBV11-2; D is unclear. The CDR3 length is 13 residues. Germline CDR1 and CDR2: SGHAT and FQNNGV. The CDR3 region is CASTPVAYSEQFF. DNA of the CDR3: TGTGCCAGCACCCCGGTTGCCTACAGTGAGCAGTTCTTC. Complete variable domain (other parts from reference TRBV11-2 and TRBJ2-1): EAGVAQSPRYKIIEKRQSVAFWCNPISGHATLYWYQQILGQGPKLLIQFQNNGVVDDSQLPKDRFSAERLKGVDSTLKIQPAKLEDSAVYLCASTPVAYSEQFFGPGTRLTVL.